Each of the 15 T cell receptor beta chains below was sequenced from the same sample in a study of early T cells in non-severe SARS-CoV-2 infection. Each CDR3 protein is one row after TCRdb ran MiXCR on the 5' RACE reads. The repertoire holds 65,000 to 95,000 distinct CDR3 sequences, with approximately 15% as singletons. Sequencing used whole blood. All receptors come from an adult who was a healthcare worker with PCR-confirmed SARS-CoV-2 infection or an uninfected control (not recorded which).

This clonotype came up a few times. This sequence joins TRBV5-1 and TRBJ1-1, with D unresolved. V was pared by 7 bases and J by 7 bases, with 17 bases between. The CDR3 sequence is 13 residues long. CDR1 SGHRS and CDR2 YFSETQ come from the germline V gene. Here the CDR3 reads CASQEREGIEAFF. DNA for the CDR3: TGCGCCAGCCAGGAACGTGAGGGCATTGAAGCTTTCTTT.

This clonotype was counted a few times. The chain has TRBV10-3 and TRBJ2-1; TRBD2 matches 7 bases. Germline CDR1 reads ENHRY; CDR2 reads SYGVKD. This CDR3 comprises 12 residues. Trimming at V came to 6 bases and at J to 9 bases, leaving 5 bases not matched to a gene. The chain's CDR3 is CAISRREGEQFF. The DNA for the CDR3 is TGTGCCATCAGCCGAAGGGAGGGTGAGCAGTTCTTC.

The chain recombines TRBV6-5 with TRBJ1-2; possibly TRBD1 for D (5 bases). Germline V gene sequence: CDR1 MNHEY, CDR2 SVGAGI. Trimming cost V 10 bases and J 2 bases, with 17 bases left between them. The CDR3 is made up of 14 amino acids. CDR3 amino acids: CAKDESGPNYGYTF. The CDR3, as DNA: TGTGCCAAAGATGAGTCGGGGCCAAACTATGGCTACACCTTC.

The CDR3 protein is CASSTPGQGSLAANVLTF. CDR3 sequence (DNA): TGCGCCAGCAGTACTCCGGGACAGGGCTCTCTGGCGGCCAACGTCCTGACTTTC. This chain uses TRBV5-1 with TRBJ2-6; 9 positions agree with TRBD1. The ends lost 5 bases at V and 6 bases at J; junction bases unmatched: 15. CDR3 length: 18 amino acids. Germline V lookup: CDR1 SGHRS, CDR2 YFSETQ.

This chain connects TRBV29-1 to TRBJ2-7; 9 bases map to TRBD1. The V and J ends lost 7 bases and 0 bases, in that order; junction bases with no gene match: 7. Germline V gene data show CDR1 as SQVTM and CDR2 as ANQGSEA. The CDR3 spans 14 residues. The CDR3, as DNA: TGCAGCGCTGGGACAGGGCTTCCCTCCTACGAGCAGTACTTC. As protein: CSAGTGLPSYEQYF.

This chain uses TRBV6-1 with TRBJ2-7; TRBD1 matches at 10 bases. The CDR3 length is 16 residues. After removal of 7 bases from V and 3 bases from J, the junction contained 12 bases not matched to a gene. The germline V gene encodes CDR1 MNHNS and CDR2 SASEGT. Written as DNA, the CDR3 is TGTGCCAGCACTACTACCGCAAGGACAGGGGGCTACGAGCAGTACTTC. Translation: CASTTTARTGGYEQYF.

In this sample, this clonotype turned up a few times. The gene calls are TRBV7-6 and TRBJ2-1, with TRBD2 matching 10 bases. V was clipped by 1 base and J by 6 bases; unmatched bases: 9. This CDR3 contains 17 residues. CDR1 is SGHVS, CDR2 FNYEAQ, per germline. In nucleotides, the CDR3 is TGTGCCAGCAGCTTAGTGGAGCGGGAGGGCTCTTTCAATGAGCAGTTCTTC. It codes for CASSLVEREGSFNEQFF.

In its sample, this clonotype was seen many times. The junction departs from germline at one end; a sequencing error may be responsible. V and J are TRBV7-7 and TRBJ2-5; no definite D call. From germline, CDR1 is SSHAT and CDR2 FNYEAQ (reference sequence). This CDR3 contains 14 residues. The CDR3 region is CASSLSGGQETQYF. The CDR3 DNA is TGTGCTAGCAGCTTATCGGGCGGCCAAGAGACCCAGTACTTC.

With regard to this clonotype: One end of the junction varies from germline; a read error may be responsible. This chain links TRBV9 with TRBJ1-2; D is ambiguous. The germline V gene encodes CDR1 SGDLS and CDR2 YYNGEE. The CDR3 length is 13 residues. In nucleotides, the CDR3 is TGTGCCGGCAGCGTTATGAATTCCTATGGCTACACCTTC. Its protein is CAGSVMNSYGYTF.

The chain joins TRBV6-2 or TRBV6-3 to TRBJ1-1, with D hard to call. Trimming pared 2 bases from V and 2 bases from J, leaving 6 bases between. CDR1 is MNHEY and CDR2 is SVGEGT in the germline V gene. This CDR3 is built from 13 residues. Here the CDR3 DNA reads TGTGCCAGCAGTTACCATGGCAACACTGAAGCTTTCTTT. Protein sequence: CASSYHGNTEAFF.

This clonotype appeared a few times. The chain employs TRBV3-1 and TRBJ2-5; D is undetermined. The V and J ends lost 0 bases and 2 bases respectively, with 10 bases between them. CDR1 is LGHDT, CDR2 YNNKEL, per germline (reference sequence). This CDR3 region has 15 residues. In nucleotides, the CDR3 is TGTGCCAGCAGCCAAGAGCCGGCCCAGCAAGAGACCCAGTACTTC. The encoded protein is CASSQEPAQQETQYF.

About this clonotype itself: Just one base apart from a much larger clone, this may be a read error. A read error is likely, as this CDR3 ends without the conserved phenylalanine or tryptophan. This chain joins TRBV29-1 and TRBJ1-1, with D tentatively TRBD1 (5 bases). The CDR3 runs 16 residues. Germline CDR1 SQVTM, CDR2 ANQGSEA. Trimming cost V 7 bases and J 0 bases, with 21 bases left between them. DNA of the CDR3: TGCAGCGCGGAGGGGCGACTGATGGGGTTGAACACTGAAGCTTTCTCT. This codes for CSAEGRLMGLNTEAFS.

The gene calls are TRBV9 and TRBJ2-3; D perhaps matches TRBD2 (6 bases). The CDR3 is made up of 15 amino acids. V was pared by 0 bases and J by 1 base, with 9 bases between. Germline V lookup: CDR1 SGDLS, CDR2 YYNGEE. The chain's CDR3 is CASSVDGGGTDTQYF. DNA of the CDR3: TGTGCCAGCAGCGTAGATGGAGGGGGCACAGATACGCAGTATTTT. Full variable domain (rest looked up from reference TRBV9 and TRBJ2-3): DSGVTQTPKHLITATGQRVTLRCSPRSGDLSVYWYQQSLDQGLQFLIQYYNGEERAKGNILERFSAQQFPDLHSELNLSSLELGDSALYFCASSVDGGGTDTQYFGPGTRLTVL.

The chain uses TRBV29-1 and TRBJ1-1, with 7 bases fitting TRBD1. Germline CDR1 is SQVTM and CDR2 is ANQGSEA. V lost 7 bases, J lost 6 bases, and 11 bases stayed unmatched. The CDR3 is 13 residues long. The CDR3 nucleotides read TGCAGCGCTGTGGACGGGAGGGGGCCTGAAGCTTTCTTT. Amino acids: CSAVDGRGPEAFF.

This clonotype was detected only a few times. This chain connects TRBV24-1 to TRBJ2-5; TRBD2 matches 14 bases. This CDR3 is 18 amino acids long. The ends lost 7 bases at V and 5 bases at J; junction bases unmatched: 14. Germline V gives CDR1 KGHDR, CDR2 SFDVKD. The CDR3 region has the DNA TGTGCCACCAGCCCCAACCGGGGACTAGCGGGGGTCGGGGAGACCCAGTACTTC. Its translation: CATSPNRGLAGVGETQYF.